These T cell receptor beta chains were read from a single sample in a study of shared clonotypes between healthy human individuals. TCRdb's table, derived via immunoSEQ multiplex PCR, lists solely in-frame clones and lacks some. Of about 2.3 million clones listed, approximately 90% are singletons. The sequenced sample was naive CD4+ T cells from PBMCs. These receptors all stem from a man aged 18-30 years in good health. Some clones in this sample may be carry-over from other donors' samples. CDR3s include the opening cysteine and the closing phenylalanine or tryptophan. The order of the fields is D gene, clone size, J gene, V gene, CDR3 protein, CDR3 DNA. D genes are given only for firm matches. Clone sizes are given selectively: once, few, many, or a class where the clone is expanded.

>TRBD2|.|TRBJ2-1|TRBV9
CASSKGTSAHNEQFF
TGTGCCAGCAGCAAGGGGACTAGCGCTCACAATGAGCAGTTCTTC
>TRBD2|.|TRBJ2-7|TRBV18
CVSSPSGDPYEQYF
TGTGTCAGCTCCCCGAGCGGGGATCCCTACGAGCAGTACTTC
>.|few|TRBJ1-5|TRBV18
CASSPDNQPQHF
TGTGCCAGCTCACCGGACAATCAGCCCCAGCATTTT
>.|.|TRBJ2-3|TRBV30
CAWTSPSTDTQYF
TGTGCCTGGACGTCGCCGAGCACAGATACGCAGTATTTT
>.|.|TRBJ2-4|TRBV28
CASSTTGGRNIQYF
TGTGCCAGCAGTACCACAGGCGGGCGGAACATTCAGTACTTC
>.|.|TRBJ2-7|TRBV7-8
CASSFSRGSYEQYF
TGTGCCAGCAGCTTCTCCCGGGGCTCCTACGAGCAGTACTTC
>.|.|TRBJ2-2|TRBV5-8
CASSLLGLGINTGELFF
TGTGCCAGCAGCCTACTTGGGCTAGGAATCAACACCGGGGAGCTGTTTTTT
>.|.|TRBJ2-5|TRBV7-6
CASSLGGFDHQETQYF
TGTGCCAGCAGCTTAGGGGGGTTTGACCACCAAGAGACCCAGTACTTC
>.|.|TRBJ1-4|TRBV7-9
CASSPEWAGDNEKLFF
TGTGCCAGCAGCCCCGAATGGGCCGGAGACAATGAAAAACTGTTTTTT
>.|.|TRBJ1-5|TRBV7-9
CASSFGRTNQPQHF
TGTGCCAGCAGCTTTGGGCGGACAAATCAGCCCCAGCATTTT
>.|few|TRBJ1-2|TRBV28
CAGSSGTYGYTF
TGTGCCGGCTCCTCAGGGACGTATGGCTACACCTTC
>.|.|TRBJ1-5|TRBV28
CASSFIGGVEPQHF
TGTGCCAGCAGTTTTATCGGGGGAGTTGAGCCCCAGCATTTT
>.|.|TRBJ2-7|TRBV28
CASSLPGSYEQYF
TGTGCCAGCAGTTTGCCCGGTTCCTACGAGCAGTACTTC
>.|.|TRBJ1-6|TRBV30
CAWSLAGQSSYNSPLHF
TGTGCCTGGAGTCTGGCAGGGCAGAGCTCCTATAATTCACCCCTCCACTTT
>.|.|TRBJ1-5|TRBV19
CASSPTGGNQPQHF
TGTGCCAGTAGTCCGACGGGCGGCAATCAGCCCCAGCATTTT
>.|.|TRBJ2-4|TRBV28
CASSLDPEAKNIQYF
TGTGCCAGCAGTTTGGACCCGGAAGCCAAAAACATTCAGTACTTC
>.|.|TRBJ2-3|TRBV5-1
CASSAFQLGSSTDTQYF
TGCGCCAGCAGCGCGTTCCAGTTGGGCTCTTCCACAGATACGCAGTATTTT
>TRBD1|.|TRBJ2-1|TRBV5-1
CASSQDPGQGYNEQFF
TGCGCCAGCAGCCAAGATCCGGGACAGGGGTACAATGAGCAGTTCTTC
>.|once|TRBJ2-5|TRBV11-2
CASSLEGVGETQYF
TGTGCCAGCAGCTTAGAGGGGGTAGGCGAGACCCAGTACTTC
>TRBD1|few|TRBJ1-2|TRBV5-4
CASSSGTVYGYTF
TGTGCCAGCAGCTCCGGGACAGTCTATGGCTACACCTTC
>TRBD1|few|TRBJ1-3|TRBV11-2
CASSFRRTGGLISGNTIYF
TGTGCCAGCAGCTTCAGAAGGACAGGAGGTCTAATCTCTGGAAACACCATATATTTT
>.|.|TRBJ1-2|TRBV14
CASSQGRVGVGYGYTF
TGTGCCAGCAGCCAAGGAAGGGTAGGGGTTGGCTATGGCTACACCTTC
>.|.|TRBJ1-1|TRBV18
CASSPPNGRWAFF
TGTGCCAGCTCACCGCCAAACGGGAGATGGGCTTTCTTT
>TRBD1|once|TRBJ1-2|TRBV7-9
CASSLGAGGTNYGYTF
TGTGCCAGCAGCTTAGGGGCAGGGGGTACTAACTATGGCTACACCTTC
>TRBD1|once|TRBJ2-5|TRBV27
CASSLDRLQETQYF
TGTGCCAGCAGTTTGGACAGGTTGCAAGAGACCCAGTACTTC